This T cell receptor beta chain was sequenced during a study of cytomegalovirus exposure and HLA in healthy donors. Study outcomes and limitations: One variant, a missense change in DCLRE1C, was linked in a later analysis to TCR beta V- and J-gene trimming. In an earlier analysis, productive rearrangement rates for most beta V segments clustered near 90% or 30%. A later analysis found that most CMV-associated TCR beta chains appeared HLA-restricted.

A multiplex PCR was run with 60 Vbeta primers and 13 Jbeta primers. Original data processing: As a later analysis found, there were 70 million to 80 million unique TCR beta chains, of which some 9.9 million were shared. The data were produced by immunoSEQ multiplex PCR, yet TCRdb's version contains in-frame clones alone and is incomplete. That table supplies the V and J calls and clone size; D and trimming were determined from the DNA. The sample has 100,000 to 150,000 clones, 65% to 90% seen once; the top ten hold 0.95% to 1.5%. Per the germline V gene, CDR1 is SSHAT and CDR2 is FNYEAQ (reference sequence). The CDR3 is 16 amino acids. As to this clone: The antigen is unknown. Compared with germline, one end of the junction differs, possibly owing to a read error.

Sequences were obtained from PBMCs. V is TRBV7-7 and J is TRBJ2-3, with 8 bases matching TRBD2. The sequence derives from a girl aged 2 to 10 in good health and CMV-seronegative. The CDR3 spells CASSLGLAGSTDTQYF. CDR3 in DNA: TGTGCTAGCAGCTTAGGATTAGCGGGGAGCACAGATACGCAGTATTTT.